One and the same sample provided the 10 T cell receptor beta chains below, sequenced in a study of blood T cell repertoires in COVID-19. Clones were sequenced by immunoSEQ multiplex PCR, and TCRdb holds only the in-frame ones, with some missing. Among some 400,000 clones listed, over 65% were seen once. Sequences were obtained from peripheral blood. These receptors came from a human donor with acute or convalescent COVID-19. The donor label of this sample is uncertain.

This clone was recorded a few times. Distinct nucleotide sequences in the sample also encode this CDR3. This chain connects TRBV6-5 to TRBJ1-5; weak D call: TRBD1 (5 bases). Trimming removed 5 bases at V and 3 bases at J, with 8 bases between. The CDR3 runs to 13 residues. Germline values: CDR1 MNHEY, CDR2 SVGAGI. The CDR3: CASSRQYNQPQHF. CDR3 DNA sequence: TGTGCCAGCAGTAGACAGTACAATCAGCCCCAGCATTTT.

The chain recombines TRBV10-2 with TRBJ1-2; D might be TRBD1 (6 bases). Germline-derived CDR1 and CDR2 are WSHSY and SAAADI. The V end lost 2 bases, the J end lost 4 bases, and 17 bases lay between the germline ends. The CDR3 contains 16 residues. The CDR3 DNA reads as TGCGCCAGCAGTGAGAGGGGGGGAATCGGGGGCTATGGCTACACCTTC. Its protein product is CASSERGGIGGYGYTF.

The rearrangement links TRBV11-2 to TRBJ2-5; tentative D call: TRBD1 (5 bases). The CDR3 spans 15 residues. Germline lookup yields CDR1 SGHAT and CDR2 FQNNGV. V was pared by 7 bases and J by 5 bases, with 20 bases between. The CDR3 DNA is TGTGCCAGCACCGTAGGGGCTGTAGGTGGTGAGACCCAGTACTTC. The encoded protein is CASTVGAVGGETQYF. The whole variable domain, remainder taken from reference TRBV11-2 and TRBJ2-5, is EAGVAQSPRYKIIEKRQSVAFWCNPISGHATLYWYQQILGQGPKLLIQFQNNGVVDDSQLPKDRFSAERLKGVDSTLKIQPAKLEDSAVYLCASTVGAVGGETQYFGPGTRLLVL.

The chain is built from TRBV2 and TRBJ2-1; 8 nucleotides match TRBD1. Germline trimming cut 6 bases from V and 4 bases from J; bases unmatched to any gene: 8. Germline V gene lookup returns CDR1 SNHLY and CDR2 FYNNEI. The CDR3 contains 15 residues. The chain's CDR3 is CASSPPGQDYNEQFF. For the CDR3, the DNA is TGTGCCAGCAGCCCCCCGGGACAGGATTACAATGAGCAGTTCTTC. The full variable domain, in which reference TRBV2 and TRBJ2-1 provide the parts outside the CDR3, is EPEVTQTPSHQVTQMGQEVILRCVPISNHLYFYWYRQILGQKVEFLVSFYNNEISEKSEIFDDQFSVERPDGSNFTLKIRSTKLEDSAMYFCASSPPGQDYNEQFFGPGTRLTVL.

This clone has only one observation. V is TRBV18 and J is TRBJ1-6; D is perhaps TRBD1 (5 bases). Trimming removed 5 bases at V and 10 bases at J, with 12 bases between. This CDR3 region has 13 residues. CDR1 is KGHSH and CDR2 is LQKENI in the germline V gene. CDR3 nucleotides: TGTGCCAGCTCATCGGACATTGGGTCACCCCTCCACTTT. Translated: CASSSDIGSPLHF.

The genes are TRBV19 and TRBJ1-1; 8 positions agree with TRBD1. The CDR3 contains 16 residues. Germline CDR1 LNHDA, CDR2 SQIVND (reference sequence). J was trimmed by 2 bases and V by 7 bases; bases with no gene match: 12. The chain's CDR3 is CASITARTGPNTEAFF. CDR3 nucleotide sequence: TGTGCCAGTATAACTGCAAGGACAGGGCCCAACACTGAAGCTTTCTTT.

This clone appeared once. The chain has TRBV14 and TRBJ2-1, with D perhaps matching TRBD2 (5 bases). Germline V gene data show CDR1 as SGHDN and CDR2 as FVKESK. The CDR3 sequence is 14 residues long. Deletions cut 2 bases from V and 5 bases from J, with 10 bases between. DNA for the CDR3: TGTGCCAGCAGCCAAACTAGTGGGCACAATGAGCAGTTCTTC. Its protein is CASSQTSGHNEQFF.

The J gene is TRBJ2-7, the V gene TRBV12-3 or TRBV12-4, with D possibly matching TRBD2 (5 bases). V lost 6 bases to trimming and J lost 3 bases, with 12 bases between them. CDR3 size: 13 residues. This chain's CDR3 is CASSLGRDYEQYF. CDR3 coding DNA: TGTGCCAGCAGCCTTGGACGGGACTACGAGCAGTACTTC.

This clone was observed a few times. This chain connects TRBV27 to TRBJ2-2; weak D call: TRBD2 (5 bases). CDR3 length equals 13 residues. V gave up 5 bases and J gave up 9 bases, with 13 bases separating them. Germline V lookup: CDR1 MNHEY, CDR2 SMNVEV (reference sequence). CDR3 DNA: TGTGCCAGCAGTCTACGGGGTGGGCGGGAGCTGTTTTTT. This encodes CASSLRGGRELFF.

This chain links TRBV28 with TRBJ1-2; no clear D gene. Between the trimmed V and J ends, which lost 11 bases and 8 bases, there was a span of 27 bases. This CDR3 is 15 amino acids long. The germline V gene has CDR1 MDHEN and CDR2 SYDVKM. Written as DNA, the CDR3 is TGTGCCTCCTGGGCCAGGTCTCGAGTTTTTAGAGGCTACACCTTC. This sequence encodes CASWARSRVFRGYTF.